Listed below are T cell receptor beta chains from one sample, sequenced in a study of blood T cell repertoires in COVID-19. Measured with immunoSEQ multiplex PCR; TCRdb has only the in-frame clones, and not every one. The sample lists 130,000 to 150,000 clones; roughly 90% were seen once. The specimen was peripheral blood. These receptor sequences come from a man in his fifties with active or convalescent COVID-19. CDR3s include the opening cysteine and the closing phenylalanine or tryptophan. D genes are given only for firm matches. For some rows the clone size is stated as once, few or many, or as a class when expanded; others skip it.

>TRBJ2-7|few|TRBD1|TRBV27
CASSLSIRLLDRTYEQYF
TGTGCCAGCAGTTTATCAATTCGGCTCCTGGACAGGACCTACGAGCAGTACTTC
>TRBJ1-5|NA|NA|TRBV7-9
CASSTGSGKNQPQHF
TGTGCCAGCAGCACAGGGTCGGGGAAGAATCAGCCCCAGCATTTT
>TRBJ1-3|NA|NA|TRBV19
CASATRAPGNTIYF
TGTGCCAGCGCAACCAGGGCCCCCGGAAACACCATATATTTT
>TRBJ2-7|NA|TRBD2|TRBV7-8
CASSYTSGRTYEQYF
TGTGCCAGCAGCTACACTAGCGGGAGGACCTACGAGCAGTACTTC
>TRBJ1-5|NA|NA|TRBV2
CASTLTGTGNQPQHF
TGTGCCAGCACTTTAACAGGGACGGGCAATCAGCCCCAGCATTTT
>TRBJ1-2|once|TRBD1|TRBV19
CASSIRARGQGYTF
TGTGCCAGTAGTATTCGGGCAAGGGGGCAAGGCTACACCTTC
>TRBJ1-2|NA|NA|TRBV5-1
CASSGARGSYGYTF
TGCGCCAGCAGCGGGGCGCGGGGTAGCTATGGCTACACCTTC
>TRBJ2-1|few|TRBD2|TRBV10-2
CASSDLTSGRSYNEQFF
TGCGCCAGCAGTGACTTGACTAGCGGGCGCTCCTACAATGAGCAGTTCTTC
>TRBJ1-3|NA|TRBD1|TRBV4-1
CASSQGPQGAGGNTIYF
TGCGCCAGCAGCCAAGGCCCCCAGGGGGCGGGTGGAAACACCATATATTTT
>TRBJ1-6|NA|NA|TRBV9
CASSVEGETNSPLHF
TGTGCCAGCAGCGTAGAGGGGGAAACCAATTCACCCCTCCACTTT
>TRBJ2-1|NA|TRBD2|TRBV24-1
CATSDGTSGVYNEQFF
TGTGCCACCAGTGATGGGACTAGCGGGGTCTACAATGAGCAGTTCTTC
>TRBJ1-2|NA|NA|TRBV24-1
CATSDGRVEYGYTF
TGTGCCACCAGTGATGGCAGGGTGGAATATGGCTACACCTTC
>TRBJ2-1|NA|NA|TRBV5-1
CASSSGLYNEQFF
TGCGCCAGCAGCTCAGGACTTTACAATGAGCAGTTCTTC
>TRBJ2-1|NA|NA|TRBV7-2
CASSQVSQKQFF
TGTGCCAGCAGCCAAGTTAGCCAGAAACAGTTCTTC
>TRBJ1-1|NA|TRBD1|TRBV10-3
CAISESNRGTEAFF
TGTGCCATCAGTGAGTCGAACAGGGGCACTGAAGCTTTCTTT
>TRBJ2-2|NA|TRBD2|TRBV7-2
CASSLSGRAVGELFF
TGTGCCAGCAGCTTGAGCGGGAGGGCCGTCGGGGAGCTGTTTTTT
>TRBJ2-1|NA|TRBD1|TRBV19
CASSQTRGLGEQFF
TGTGCCAGTTCCCAAACAAGGGGGCTAGGTGAGCAGTTCTTC
>TRBJ1-4|once|NA|TRBV5-8
CASSSEGLKGEKLFF
TGTGCCAGCAGCTCGGAGGGATTGAAGGGTGAAAAACTGTTTTTT
>TRBJ2-1|NA|TRBD1|TRBV5-4
CASSLNRGQGQFF
TGTGCCAGCAGCCTTAACAGGGGGCAGGGGCAGTTCTTC
>TRBJ2-5|NA|NA|TRBV24-1
CATSEPKGETQYF
TGTGCCACCAGTGAGCCCAAGGGGGAGACCCAGTACTTC
>TRBJ1-6|once|NA|TRBV5-8
CASSFRGNRNSPLHF
TGTGCCAGCAGCTTCCGAGGGAATAGGAATTCACCCCTCCACTTT
>TRBJ1-2|few|TRBD1|TRBV14
CASSPGGSNLLNYGYTF
TGTGCCAGCAGCCCAGGGGGATCTAACCTACTAAACTATGGCTACACCTTC
>TRBJ1-5|NA|TRBD1|TRBV28
CASSIRDRGSNQPQHF
TGTGCCAGCAGTATCCGGGACAGGGGTAGCAATCAGCCCCAGCATTTT
>TRBJ2-3|NA|TRBD1|TRBV27
CASRPTLTGVGNTDTQYF
TGTGCCAGCAGACCAACTCTGACAGGGGTGGGGAACACAGATACGCAGTATTTT
>TRBJ2-3|NA|NA|TRBV10-3
CAISEDRSTDTQYF
TGTGCCATCAGTGAGGACAGGAGCACAGATACGCAGTATTTT
>TRBJ2-1|NA|TRBD1|TRBV9
CASSTGQVPSTYNEQFF
TGTGCCAGCAGCACCGGACAGGTCCCTTCGACCTACAATGAGCAGTTCTTC
>TRBJ1-6|NA|NA|TRBV6-5
CASRTSRGYNSPLHF
TGTGCCAGCAGGACCAGCAGGGGATATAATTCACCCCTCCACTTT
>TRBJ2-4|NA|NA|TRBV5-4
CASSPRSGVAKNIQYF
TGTGCCAGCAGCCCAAGGAGCGGCGTAGCCAAAAACATTCAGTACTTC
>TRBJ2-2|NA|NA|TRBV6-5
CASSRRLVNTGELFF
TGTGCCAGCAGTAGACGGCTAGTGAACACCGGGGAGCTGTTTTTT
>TRBJ1-5|NA|NA|TRBV10-3
CAISEGAASNQPQHF
TGTGCCATCAGTGAGGGGGCAGCTAGCAATCAGCCCCAGCATTTT
>TRBJ2-7|NA|NA|TRBV10-3
CAISRTGYEQYF
TGTGCCATCTCAAGGACGGGATACGAGCAGTACTTC
>TRBJ2-1|NA|NA|TRBV15
CATSRDGNNEQFF
TGTGCCACCAGCAGAGACGGGAACAATGAGCAGTTCTTC
>TRBJ1-1|NA|NA|TRBV11-2
CASSPRTAYPEAFF
TGTGCCAGCAGCCCACGGACAGCCTACCCTGAAGCTTTCTTT
>TRBJ1-6|NA|NA|TRBV5-1
CASSLGGLLNSPLHF
TGCGCCAGCAGCTTGGGGGGACTGCTTAATTCACCCCTCCACTTT
>TRBJ1-2|NA|TRBD1|TRBV25-1
CASSESLLTGSNGYTF
TGTGCCAGCAGTGAATCCCTTTTGACAGGGTCAAATGGCTACACCTTC
>TRBJ1-6|NA|TRBD1|TRBV5-6
CASSPDRGLRLRNSPLHF
TGTGCCAGCAGCCCAGACAGGGGGCTCCGATTAAGGAATTCACCCCTCCACTTT
>TRBJ2-7|NA|NA|TRBV18
CASSQGDEQYF
TGTGCCAGCTCACAAGGGGACGAGCAGTACTTC
>TRBJ2-5|NA|TRBD2|TRBV5-6
CASSFLTRPNPTGGTQYF
TGTGCCAGCAGCTTCCTTACGCGACCTAATCCAACGGGGGGGACCCAGTACTTC
>TRBJ2-7|NA|TRBD1|TRBV5-1
CASSRGQIYEQYF
TGCGCCAGCAGCAGGGGACAGATTTACGAGCAGTACTTC
>TRBJ1-2|NA|TRBD1|TRBV7-2
CASSFPGGGYGYTF
TGTGCCAGCAGCTTCCCAGGGGGTGGCTATGGCTACACCTTC
>TRBJ1-4|NA|NA|TRBV28
CASSLFQATNEKLFF
TGTGCCAGCAGTTTATTCCAGGCAACTAATGAAAAACTGTTTTTT
>TRBJ2-5|NA|TRBD2|TRBV5-1
CASNPIGGSWGETQYF
TGCGCCAGCAACCCGATCGGCGGGAGTTGGGGGGAGACCCAGTACTTC